This TCR beta chain comes out of a study of control samples from healthy donors and cancer patients. Clones were read by immunoSEQ multiplex PCR, and TCRdb kept only the in-frame ones, dropping some. The sample yields more than 95,000 clones, approximately 92% seen once. The CDR3 runs to 15 residues. The V segment lost 3 bases and the J segment 7 bases; nucleotides outside the gene matches: 8. Per the germline V gene, CDR1 is SGDLS and CDR2 is YYNGEE. The chain employs TRBV9 and TRBJ2-1; 9 bases agree with TRBD2. Sequencing was carried out using PBMCs. The clonotype was recovered from an elderly man with head and neck cancer. The CDR3 here is CASSGSGSLGNEQFF. The CDR3 DNA follows: TGTGCCAGCAGCGGTAGCGGGAGCCTCGGAAATGAGCAGTTCTTC.